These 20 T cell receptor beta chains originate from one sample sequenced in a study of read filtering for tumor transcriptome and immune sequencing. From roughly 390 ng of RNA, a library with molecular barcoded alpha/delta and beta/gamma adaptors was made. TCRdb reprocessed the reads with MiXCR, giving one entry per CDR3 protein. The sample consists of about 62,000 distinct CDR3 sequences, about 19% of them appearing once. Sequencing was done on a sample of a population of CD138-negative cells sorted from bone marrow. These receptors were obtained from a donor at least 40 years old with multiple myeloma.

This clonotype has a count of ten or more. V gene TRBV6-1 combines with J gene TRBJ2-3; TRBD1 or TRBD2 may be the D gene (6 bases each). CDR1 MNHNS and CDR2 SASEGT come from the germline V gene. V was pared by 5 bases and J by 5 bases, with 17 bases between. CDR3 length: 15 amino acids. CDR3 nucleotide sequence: TGTGCCAGCAGTTTACAGGGCGGGAAAGTAGATACGCAGTATTTT. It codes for CASSLQGGKVDTQYF.

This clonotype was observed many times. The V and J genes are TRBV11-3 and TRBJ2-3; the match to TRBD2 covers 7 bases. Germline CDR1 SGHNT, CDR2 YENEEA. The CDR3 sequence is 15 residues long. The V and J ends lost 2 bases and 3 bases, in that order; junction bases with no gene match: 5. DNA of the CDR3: TGTGCCAGCAGCTTAATGAGCGGGACGACAGATACGCAGTATTTT. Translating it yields CASSLMSGTTDTQYF.

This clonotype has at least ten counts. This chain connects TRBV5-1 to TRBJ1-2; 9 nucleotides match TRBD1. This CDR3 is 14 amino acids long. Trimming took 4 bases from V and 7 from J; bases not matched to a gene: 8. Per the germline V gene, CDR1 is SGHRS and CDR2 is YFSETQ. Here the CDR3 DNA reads TGCGCCAGCAGCCCGGACAGGGGTGAAGGTGGCTACACCTTC. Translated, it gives CASSPDRGEGGYTF.

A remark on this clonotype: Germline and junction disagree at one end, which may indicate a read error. The CDR3 bases are TGTGCCTGCAGCTTAGGGTCTGAAGCTTTCTTT. It specifies CACSLGSEAFF. The chain combines TRBV11-2 with TRBJ1-1; D gene unclear. Germline V CDR1 and CDR2: SGHAT, FQNNGV. The length of the CDR3 is 11 residues. The full variable domain, in which reference TRBV11-2 and TRBJ1-1 provide the parts outside the CDR3, is EAGVAQSPRYKIIEKRQSVAFWCNPISGHATLYWYQQILGQGPKLLIQFQNNGVVDDSQLPKDRFSAERLKGVDSTLKIQPAKLEDSAVYLCACSLGSEAFFGQGTRLTVV.

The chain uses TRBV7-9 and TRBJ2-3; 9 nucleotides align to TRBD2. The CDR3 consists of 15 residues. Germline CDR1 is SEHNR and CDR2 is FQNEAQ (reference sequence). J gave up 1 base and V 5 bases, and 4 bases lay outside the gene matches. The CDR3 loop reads CASSTRLAGTDTQYF. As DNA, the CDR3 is TGTGCCAGCAGCACCCGACTAGCGGGCACAGATACGCAGTATTTT. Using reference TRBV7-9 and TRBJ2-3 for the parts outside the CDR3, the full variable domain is DTGVSQNPRHKITKRGQNVTFRCDPISEHNRLYWYRQTLGQGPEFLTYFQNEAQLEKSRLLSDRFSAERPKGSFSTLEIQRTEQGDSAMYLCASSTRLAGTDTQYFGPGTRLTVL.

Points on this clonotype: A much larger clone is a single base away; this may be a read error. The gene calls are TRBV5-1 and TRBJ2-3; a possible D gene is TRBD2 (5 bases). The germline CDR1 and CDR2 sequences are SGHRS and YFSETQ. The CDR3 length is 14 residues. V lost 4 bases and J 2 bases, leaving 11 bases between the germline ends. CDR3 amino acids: CASSRERITDTQYF. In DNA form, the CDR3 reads TGCGCCAGCAGCCGGGAACGGATCACAGATACGCAGTATTTT.

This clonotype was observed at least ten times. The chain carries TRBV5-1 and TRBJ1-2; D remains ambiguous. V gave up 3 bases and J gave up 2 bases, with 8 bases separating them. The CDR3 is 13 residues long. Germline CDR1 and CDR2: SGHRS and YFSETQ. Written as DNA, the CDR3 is TGCGCCAGCAGCTCGGCCAGCAACTATGGCTACACCTTC. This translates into CASSSASNYGYTF.

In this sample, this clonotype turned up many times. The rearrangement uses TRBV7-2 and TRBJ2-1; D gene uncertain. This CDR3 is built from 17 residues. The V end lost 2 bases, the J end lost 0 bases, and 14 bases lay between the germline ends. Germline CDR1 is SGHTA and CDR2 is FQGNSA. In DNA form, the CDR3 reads TGTGCCAGCAGCTTAATGCCCCTCCATAGCTCCTACAATGAGCAGTTCTTC. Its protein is CASSLMPLHSSYNEQFF.

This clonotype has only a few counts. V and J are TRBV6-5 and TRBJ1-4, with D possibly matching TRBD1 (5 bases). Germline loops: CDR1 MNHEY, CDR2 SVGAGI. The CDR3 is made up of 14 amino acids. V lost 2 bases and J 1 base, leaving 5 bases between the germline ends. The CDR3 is CASSYGGTNEKLFF. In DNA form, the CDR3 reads TGTGCCAGCAGTTACGGGGGAACTAATGAAAAACTGTTTTTT.

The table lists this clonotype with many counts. The chain's CDR3 is CSVEEDRRGWKTQYF. CDR3 DNA: TGCAGCGTTGAAGAGGACCGGAGGGGTTGGAAGACCCAGTACTTC. The V call is TRBV29-1, the J call TRBJ2-5, with D tentatively TRBD2 (6 bases). The length of the CDR3 is 15 residues. The germline V gene encodes CDR1 SQVTM and CDR2 ANQGSEA. Trimming cost V 0 bases and J 6 bases, with 17 bases left between them. The full variable domain, with the rest looked up from reference TRBV29-1 and TRBJ2-5, is SAVISQKPSRDICQRGTSLTIQCQVDSQVTMMFWYRQQPGQSLTLIATANQGSEATYESGFVIDKFPISRPNLTFSTLTVSNMSPEDSSIYLCSVEEDRRGWKTQYFGPGTRLLVL.

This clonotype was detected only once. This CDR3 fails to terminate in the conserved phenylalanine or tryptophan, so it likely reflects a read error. The DNA for the CDR3 is TGTGCCAGCAGCTTAGGGGGACTAGAGTTGGATACGCAGTATCTT. As protein: CASSLGGLELDTQYL. The V gene is TRBV7-3, the J gene TRBJ2-3; 8 bases are a match to TRBD2. The CDR3 is made up of 15 amino acids. Unmatched junction bases numbered 7, after V lost 2 bases and J lost 6 bases. Per germline, CDR1 SGHTA and CDR2 FQGTGA.

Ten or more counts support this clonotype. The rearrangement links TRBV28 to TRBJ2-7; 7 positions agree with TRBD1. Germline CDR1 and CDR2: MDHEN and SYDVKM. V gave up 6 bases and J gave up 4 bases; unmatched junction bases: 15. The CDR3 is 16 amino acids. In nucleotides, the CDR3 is TGTGCCAGCAGCCTGACGGAGCCGGGACAGAATTACGAGCAGTACTTC. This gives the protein CASSLTEPGQNYEQYF.

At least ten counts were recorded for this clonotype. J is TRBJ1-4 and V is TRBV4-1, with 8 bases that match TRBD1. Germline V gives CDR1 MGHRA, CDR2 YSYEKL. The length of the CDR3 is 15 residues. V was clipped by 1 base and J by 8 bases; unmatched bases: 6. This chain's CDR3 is CASSQVAGGREKLFF. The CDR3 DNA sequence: TGCGCCAGCAGCCAAGTGGCAGGGGGCCGGGAAAAACTGTTTTTT.

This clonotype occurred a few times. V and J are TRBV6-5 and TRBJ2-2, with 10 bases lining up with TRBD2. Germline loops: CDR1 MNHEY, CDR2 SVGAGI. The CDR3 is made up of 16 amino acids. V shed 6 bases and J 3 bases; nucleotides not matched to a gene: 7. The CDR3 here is CASSPKLAGHTGELFF. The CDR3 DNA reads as TGTGCCAGCAGCCCAAAACTAGCGGGACACACCGGGGAGCTGTTTTTT.

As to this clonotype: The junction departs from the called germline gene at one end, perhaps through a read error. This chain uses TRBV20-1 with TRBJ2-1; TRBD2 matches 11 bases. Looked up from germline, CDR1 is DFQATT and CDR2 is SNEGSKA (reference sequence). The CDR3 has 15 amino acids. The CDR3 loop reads CSARGTSGPYDEQFF. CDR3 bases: TGCAGTGCTAGAGGGACTAGCGGGCCCTACGATGAGCAGTTCTTC.

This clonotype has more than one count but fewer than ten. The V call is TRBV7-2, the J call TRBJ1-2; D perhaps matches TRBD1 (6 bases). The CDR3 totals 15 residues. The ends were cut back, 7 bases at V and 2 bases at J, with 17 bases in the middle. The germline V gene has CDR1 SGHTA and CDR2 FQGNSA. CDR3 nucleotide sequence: TGTGCCAGCACCTTGTTAAGGGGGGCGAACTATGGCTACACCTTC. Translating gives CASTLLRGANYGYTF.

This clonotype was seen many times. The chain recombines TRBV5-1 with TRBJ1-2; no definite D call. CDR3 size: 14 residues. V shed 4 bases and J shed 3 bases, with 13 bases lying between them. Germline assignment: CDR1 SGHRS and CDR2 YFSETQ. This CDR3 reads CASSAGLNYYGYTF. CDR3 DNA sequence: TGCGCCAGCAGCGCGGGCCTTAACTACTATGGCTACACCTTC.

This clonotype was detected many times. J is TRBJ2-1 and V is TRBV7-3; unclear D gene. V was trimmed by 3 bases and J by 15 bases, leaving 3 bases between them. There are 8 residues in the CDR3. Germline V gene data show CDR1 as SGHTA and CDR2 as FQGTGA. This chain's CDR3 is CASSLGFF. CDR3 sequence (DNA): TGTGCCAGCAGCTTGGGGTTCTTC.

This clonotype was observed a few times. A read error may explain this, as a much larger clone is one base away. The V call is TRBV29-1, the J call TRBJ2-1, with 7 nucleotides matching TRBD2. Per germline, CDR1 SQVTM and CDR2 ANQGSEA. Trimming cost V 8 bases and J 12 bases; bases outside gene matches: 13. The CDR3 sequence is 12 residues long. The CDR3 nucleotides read TGCAGCTCCGCCGGGACTACTAGTGGGCAGTTCTTC. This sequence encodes CSSAGTTSGQFF.

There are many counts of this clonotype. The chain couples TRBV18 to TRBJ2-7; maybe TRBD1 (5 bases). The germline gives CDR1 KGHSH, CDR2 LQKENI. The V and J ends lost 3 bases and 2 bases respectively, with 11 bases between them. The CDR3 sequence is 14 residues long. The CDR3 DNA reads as TGTGCCAGCTCACCCTTGTTGACAGCCTACGAGCAGTACTTC. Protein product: CASSPLLTAYEQYF.